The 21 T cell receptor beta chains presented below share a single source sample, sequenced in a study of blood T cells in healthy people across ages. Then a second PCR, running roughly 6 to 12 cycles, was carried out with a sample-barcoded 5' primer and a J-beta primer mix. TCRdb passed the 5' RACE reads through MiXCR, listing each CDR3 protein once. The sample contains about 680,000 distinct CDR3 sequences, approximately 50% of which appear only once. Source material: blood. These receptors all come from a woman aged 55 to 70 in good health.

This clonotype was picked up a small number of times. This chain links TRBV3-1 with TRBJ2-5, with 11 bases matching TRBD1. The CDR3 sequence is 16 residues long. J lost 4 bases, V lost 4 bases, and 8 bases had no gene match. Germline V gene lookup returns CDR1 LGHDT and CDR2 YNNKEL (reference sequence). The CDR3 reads CASSRRGQGARETQYF. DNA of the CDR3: TGTGCCAGCAGCCGGAGAGGACAGGGGGCCCGAGAGACCCAGTACTTC.

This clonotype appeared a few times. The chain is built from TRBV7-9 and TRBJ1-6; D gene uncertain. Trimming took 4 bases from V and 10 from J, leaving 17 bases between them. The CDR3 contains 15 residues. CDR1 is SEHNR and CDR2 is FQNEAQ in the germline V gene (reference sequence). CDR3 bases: TGTGCCAGCAGCTCCACCGCGGTGGTTAGGTCACCCCTCCACTTT. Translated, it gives CASSSTAVVRSPLHF.

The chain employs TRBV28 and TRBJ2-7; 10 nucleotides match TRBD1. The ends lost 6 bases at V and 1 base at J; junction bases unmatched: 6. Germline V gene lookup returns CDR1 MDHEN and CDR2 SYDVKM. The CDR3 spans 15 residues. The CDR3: CASSVPGQGSYEQYF. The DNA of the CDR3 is TGTGCCAGCAGCGTCCCGGGACAGGGGTCCTACGAGCAGTACTTC. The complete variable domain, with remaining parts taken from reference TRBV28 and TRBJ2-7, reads DVKVTQSSRYLVKRTGEKVFLECVQDMDHENMFWYRQDPGLGLRLIYFSYDVKMKEKGDIPEGYSVSREKKERFSLILESASTNQTSMYLCASSVPGQGSYEQYFGPGTRLTVT.

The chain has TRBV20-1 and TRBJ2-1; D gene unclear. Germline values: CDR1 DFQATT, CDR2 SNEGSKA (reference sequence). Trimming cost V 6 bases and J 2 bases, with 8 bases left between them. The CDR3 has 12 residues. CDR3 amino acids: CSAPEAYNEQFF. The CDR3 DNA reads TGCAGTGCCCCCGAGGCCTACAATGAGCAGTTCTTC.

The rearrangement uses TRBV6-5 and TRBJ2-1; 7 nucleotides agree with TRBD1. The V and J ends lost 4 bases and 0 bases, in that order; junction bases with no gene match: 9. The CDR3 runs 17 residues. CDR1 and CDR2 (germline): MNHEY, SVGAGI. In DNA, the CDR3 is TGTGCCAGCAGTTCCCTCTCGACAGGGAGCTCCTACAATGAGCAGTTCTTC. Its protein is CASSSLSTGSSYNEQFF.

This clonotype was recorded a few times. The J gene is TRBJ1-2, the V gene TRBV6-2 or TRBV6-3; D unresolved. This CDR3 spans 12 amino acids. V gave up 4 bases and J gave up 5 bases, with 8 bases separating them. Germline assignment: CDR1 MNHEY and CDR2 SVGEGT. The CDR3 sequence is CASSWQGYGYTF. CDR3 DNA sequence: TGTGCCAGCAGTTGGCAAGGATATGGCTACACCTTC.

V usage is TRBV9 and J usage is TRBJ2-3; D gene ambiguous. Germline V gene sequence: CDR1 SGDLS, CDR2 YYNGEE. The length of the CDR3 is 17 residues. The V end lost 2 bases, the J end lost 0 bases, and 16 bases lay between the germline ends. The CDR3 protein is CASSVGFSLRSTDTQYF. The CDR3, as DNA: TGTGCCAGCAGCGTTGGATTCTCCTTGCGGAGCACAGATACGCAGTATTTT.

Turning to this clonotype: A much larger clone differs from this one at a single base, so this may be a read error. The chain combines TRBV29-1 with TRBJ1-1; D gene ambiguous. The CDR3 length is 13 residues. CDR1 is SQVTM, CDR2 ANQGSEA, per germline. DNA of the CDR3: TGCGGCGTTGCTGGGCAGCCTAACACTGAAGCTTTCTTT. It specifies CGVAGQPNTEAFF. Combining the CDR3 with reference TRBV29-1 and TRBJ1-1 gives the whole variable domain SAVISQKPSRDICQRGTSLTIQCQVDSQVTMMFWYRQQPGQSLTLIATANQGSEATYESGFVIDKFPISRPNLTFSTLTVSNMSPEDSSIYLCGVAGQPNTEAFFGQGTRLTVV.

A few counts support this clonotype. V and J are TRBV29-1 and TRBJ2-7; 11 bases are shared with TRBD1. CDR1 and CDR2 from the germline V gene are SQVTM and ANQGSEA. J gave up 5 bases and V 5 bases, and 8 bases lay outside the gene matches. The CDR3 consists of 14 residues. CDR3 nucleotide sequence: TGCAGCGTTAGCGGACAGGGGGCGGTCGACGAGCAGTACTTC. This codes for CSVSGQGAVDEQYF.

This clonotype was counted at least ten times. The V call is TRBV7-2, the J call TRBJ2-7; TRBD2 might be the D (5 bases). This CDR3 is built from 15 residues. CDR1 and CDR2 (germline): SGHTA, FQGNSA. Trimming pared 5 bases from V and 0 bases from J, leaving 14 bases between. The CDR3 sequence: CASSPLQRDSYEQYF. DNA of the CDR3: TGTGCCAGCAGCCCGCTGCAACGGGACTCCTACGAGCAGTACTTC.

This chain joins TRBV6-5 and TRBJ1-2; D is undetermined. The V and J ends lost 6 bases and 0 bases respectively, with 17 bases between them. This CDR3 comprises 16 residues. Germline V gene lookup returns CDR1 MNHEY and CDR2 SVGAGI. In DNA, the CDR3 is TGTGCCAGCAGCAGAGACGCGGCAGTTACTAACTATGGCTACACCTTC. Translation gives CASSRDAAVTNYGYTF.

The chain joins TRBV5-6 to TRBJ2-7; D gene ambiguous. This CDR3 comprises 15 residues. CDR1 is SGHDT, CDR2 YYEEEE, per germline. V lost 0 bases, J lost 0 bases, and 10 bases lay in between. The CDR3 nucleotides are TGTGCCAGCAGCTTGGGGCGCCGGAACTCCTACGAGCAGTACTTC. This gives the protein CASSLGRRNSYEQYF. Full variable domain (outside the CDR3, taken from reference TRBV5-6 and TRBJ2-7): DAGVTQSPTHLIKTRGQQVTLRCSPKSGHDTVSWYQQALGQGPQFIFQYYEEEERQRGNFPDRFSGHQFPNYSSELNVNALLLGDSALYLCASSLGRRNSYEQYFGPGTRLTVT.

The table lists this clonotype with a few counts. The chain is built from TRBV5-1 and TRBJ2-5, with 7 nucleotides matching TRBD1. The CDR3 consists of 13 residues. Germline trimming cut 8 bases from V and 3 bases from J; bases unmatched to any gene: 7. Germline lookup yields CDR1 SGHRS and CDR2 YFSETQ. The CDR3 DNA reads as TGCGCCAGTAGACAAGACAGGGAAGAGACCCAGTACTTC. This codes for CASRQDREETQYF.

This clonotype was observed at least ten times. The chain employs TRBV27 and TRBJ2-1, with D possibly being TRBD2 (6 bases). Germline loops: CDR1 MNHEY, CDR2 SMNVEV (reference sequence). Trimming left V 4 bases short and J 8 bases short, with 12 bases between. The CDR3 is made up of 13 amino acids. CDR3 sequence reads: CASSSGLSYEQFF. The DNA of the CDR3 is TGTGCCAGCAGTTCGGGACTCAGCTATGAGCAGTTCTTC.

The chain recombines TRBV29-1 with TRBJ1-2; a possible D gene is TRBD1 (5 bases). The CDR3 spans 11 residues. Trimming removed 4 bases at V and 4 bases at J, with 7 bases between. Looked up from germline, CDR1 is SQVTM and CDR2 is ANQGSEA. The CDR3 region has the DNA TGCAGCGTTGGGGGGACCTATGGCTACACCTTC. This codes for CSVGGTYGYTF.

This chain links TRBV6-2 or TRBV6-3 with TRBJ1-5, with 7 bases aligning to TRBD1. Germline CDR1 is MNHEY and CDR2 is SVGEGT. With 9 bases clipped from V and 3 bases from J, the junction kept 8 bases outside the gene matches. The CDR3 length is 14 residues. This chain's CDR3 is CASAPTGINQPQHF. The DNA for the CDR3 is TGTGCCAGTGCCCCGACAGGGATCAATCAGCCCCAGCATTTT.

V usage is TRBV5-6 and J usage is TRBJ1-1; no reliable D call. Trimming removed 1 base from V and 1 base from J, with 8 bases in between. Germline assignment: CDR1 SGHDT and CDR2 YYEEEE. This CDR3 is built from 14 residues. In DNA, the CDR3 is TGTGCCAGCAGCTTGATCTTGGGGAACACTGAAGCTTTCTTT. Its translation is CASSLILGNTEAFF.

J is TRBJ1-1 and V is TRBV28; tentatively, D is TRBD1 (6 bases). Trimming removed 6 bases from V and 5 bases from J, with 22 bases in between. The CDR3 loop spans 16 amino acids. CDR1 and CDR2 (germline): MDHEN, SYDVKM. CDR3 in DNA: TGTGCCAGCAGAATCGGGGGGGGCGCATCGATAACTGAAGCTTTCTTT. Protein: CASRIGGGASITEAFF.

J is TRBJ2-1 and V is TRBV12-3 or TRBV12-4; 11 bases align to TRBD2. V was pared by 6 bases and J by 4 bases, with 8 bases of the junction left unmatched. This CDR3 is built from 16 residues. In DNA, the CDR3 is TGTGCCAGCAGGACGGGACTAGCGGAGGGTTACAATGAGCAGTTCTTC. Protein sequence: CASRTGLAEGYNEQFF.

The CDR3 coding sequence is TGCGCCAGCAGCTTTAACGGGGTTACTGGGGCCAACGTCCTGACTTTC. This sequence encodes CASSFNGVTGANVLTF. The chain links TRBV5-1 to TRBJ2-6, with D maybe TRBD2 (5 bases). Trimming stripped 2 bases from V and 2 bases from J, with 11 bases between. CDR3 length equals 16 residues. Germline loops: CDR1 SGHRS, CDR2 YFSETQ.

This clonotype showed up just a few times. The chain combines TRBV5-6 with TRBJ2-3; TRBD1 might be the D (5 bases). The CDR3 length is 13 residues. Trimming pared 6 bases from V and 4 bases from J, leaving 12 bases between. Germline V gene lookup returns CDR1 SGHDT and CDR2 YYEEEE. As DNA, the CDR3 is TGTGCCAGCACCTTCAGGGCGGCAGATACGCAGTATTTT. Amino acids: CASTFRAADTQYF.